The source of this T cell receptor beta chain is a study of breast tumors, draining lymph nodes, adjacent tissues. A word on this clonotype: Its antigen is unknown. With a much larger clone just one base away, this may be a read error.

Study conclusions and caveats: Tumor and nontumor repertoires were significantly more similar in luminal-like than in basal-like breast cancer.

Samples came from axillary lymph nodes draining the breast cancer. TCRdb reprocessed the multiplex PCR reads with MiXCR, giving one entry per CDR3 protein. Of approximately 230,000 distinct CDR3 sequences in the sample, less than 35% were seen once. Sequencing was performed on axillary lymph node tissue. The sequence came from a female donor with breast cancer. Some clones in this sample may be carry-over from other donors' samples.

The CDR3 DNA follows: TGCAGTGCACCTCCGGGACTAGCGGGAGCAGAGACCCAGTACTTC. It translates to CSAPPGLAGAETQYF. The chain combines TRBV20-1 with TRBJ2-5; 14 bases are a match to TRBD2. V lost 6 bases, J lost 4 bases, and 7 bases stayed unmatched. The CDR3 covers 15 residues. Germline V CDR1 and CDR2: DFQATT, SNEGSKA (reference sequence).